Listed here are 30 T cell receptor beta chains from one sample, sequenced in a study of CD8 T cells in ankylosing spondylitis. No cognate antigen is known for these TCRs. Via MiXCR, TCRdb re-called the 5' RACE reads, giving one row per CDR3 protein. This table holds approximately 540,000 distinct CDR3 sequences, roughly 13% found once. The study's findings and limits: Ankylosing spondylitis blood seemed to carry a telltale TCR beta motif made of about 8 highly homologous variants.

The sequenced material came from blood, either unsorted or a sorted T cell fraction (not recorded which). All receptors derive from a male donor with ankylosing spondylitis.

A few counts support this clonotype. Here the CDR3 DNA reads TGCAGCGTTGAACCAGGGTACACTGAAGCTTTCTTT. Translating it yields CSVEPGYTEAFF. The genes are TRBV29-1 and TRBJ1-1; TRBD1 is a possible D gene (5 bases). Germline V gene lookup returns CDR1 SQVTM and CDR2 ANQGSEA. V was shortened by 2 bases and J by 3 bases, with 7 bases between the two germline ends. The CDR3 runs 12 residues.

This clonotype has a handful of counts. The CDR3 nucleotides read TGTGCCAGCAGCTTAGGAGGGGCGGCTAATGAAAAACTGTTTTTT. The encoded protein is CASSLGGAANEKLFF. The chain couples TRBV7-9 to TRBJ1-4, with D possibly TRBD1 on 5 matching bases. This CDR3 spans 15 amino acids. V dropped 1 base and J dropped 3 bases, with 9 bases sitting between them. The germline V gene encodes CDR1 SEHNR and CDR2 FQNEAQ (reference sequence).

The rearrangement joins TRBV12-3 or TRBV12-4 to TRBJ2-5, with D perhaps matching TRBD2 (7 bases). The length of the CDR3 is 14 residues. The germline V and J ends were trimmed by 5 bases and 7 bases, with 17 bases remaining between them. Written as DNA, the CDR3 is TGTGCCAGCAGTCGATCCTTAGGGGGGGGGACCCAGTACTTC. Translating it yields CASSRSLGGGTQYF.

The chain joins TRBV6-1 to TRBJ2-1; D is possibly TRBD2 (6 bases). Trimming left V 6 bases short and J 7 bases short, with 13 bases between. Germline assignment: CDR1 MNHNS and CDR2 SASEGT. The CDR3 is made up of 13 amino acids. The CDR3 sequence: CASRTGEANEQFF. The DNA for the CDR3 is TGTGCCAGCAGAACTGGGGAGGCGAATGAGCAGTTCTTC.

In its sample, this clonotype was seen a few times. An end of the junction does not agree with germline; a read error may underlie this. V usage is TRBV20-1 and J usage is TRBJ1-5; 10 bases agree with TRBD1. Looked up from germline, CDR1 is DFQATT and CDR2 is SNEGSKA (reference sequence). The CDR3 extends over 17 amino acids. For the CDR3, the DNA is TGCTGTGCTAGAAGGGACAGGGGCTCTTGGGGCAATCAGCCCCAGCATTTT. It encodes CCARRDRGSWGNQPQHF.

This clonotype was observed a few times. V and J are TRBV29-1 and TRBJ1-1; no definite D call. The CDR3 contains 14 residues. V was shortened by 1 base and J by 2 bases, with 11 bases between the two germline ends. Germline V lookup: CDR1 SQVTM, CDR2 ANQGSEA. In DNA, the CDR3 is TGCAGCGTTGAAGTCGAGTTTTACAACACTGAAGCTTTCTTT. Protein product: CSVEVEFYNTEAFF.

This clonotype was detected ten times or more. As DNA, the CDR3 is TGCGCCAGCAGCTGGGGGACGGCCGGACAAGAGACCCAGTACTTC. Protein product: CASSWGTAGQETQYF. This chain uses TRBV5-1 with TRBJ2-5; D possibly matches TRBD1 or TRBD2 (5 bases each). V gave up 3 bases and J gave up 2 bases, with 14 bases separating them. This CDR3 is 15 amino acids long. In germline, CDR1 is SGHRS, CDR2 YFSETQ.

This clonotype appeared a few times. This chain joins TRBV5-1 and TRBJ2-7; D is tentatively TRBD1 or TRBD2 (5 bases each). V lost 0 bases, J lost 1 base, and 23 bases lay in between. The CDR3 has 19 residues. CDR1 and CDR2 (germline): SGHRS, YFSETQ. CDR3 amino acids: CASSLEGRRWGRHSYEQYF. The CDR3 nucleotides are TGCGCCAGCAGCTTGGAAGGCAGGCGATGGGGACGACATTCCTACGAGCAGTACTTC. The whole variable domain, filled in from reference TRBV5-1 and TRBJ2-7, reads KAGVTQTPRYLIKTRGQQVTLSCSPISGHRSVSWYQQTPGQGLQFLFEYFSETQRNKGNFPGRFSGRQFSNSRSEMNVSTLELGDSALYLCASSLEGRRWGRHSYEQYFGPGTRLTVT.

The rearrangement joins TRBV29-1 to TRBJ1-1, with no clear D. The CDR3 extends over 13 amino acids. CDR1 and CDR2 from the germline V gene are SQVTM and ANQGSEA. The V end lost 5 bases, the J end lost 2 bases, and 12 bases lay between the germline ends. CDR3 sequence reads: CSVRAGGNTEAFF. The DNA for the CDR3 is TGCAGCGTTCGTGCGGGCGGAAACACTGAAGCTTTCTTT.

The chain joins TRBV27 to TRBJ2-1, with 8 positions matching TRBD2. The length of the CDR3 is 14 residues. Per the germline V gene, CDR1 is MNHEY and CDR2 is SMNVEV (reference sequence). V dropped 2 bases and J dropped 6; count of bases not matched to a gene: 3. This CDR3 is CASSLASGFNEQFF. In nucleotides, the CDR3 is TGTGCCAGCAGTTTAGCTAGCGGGTTCAATGAGCAGTTCTTC.

This clonotype was detected only a few times. The chain employs TRBV20-1 and TRBJ2-5; 7 nucleotides line up with TRBD2. Germline CDR1 reads DFQATT; CDR2 reads SNEGSKA (reference sequence). J was trimmed by 5 bases and V by 5 bases; bases with no gene match: 11. The CDR3 loop spans 14 amino acids. The CDR3 nucleotides read TGCAGTGCTCCTAGGGGCGGGAGCGGTGAGACCCAGTACTTC. This codes for CSAPRGGSGETQYF.

This clonotype came up a few times. The genes are TRBV20-1 and TRBJ2-5, with a weak D call TRBD2 (5 bases). CDR3 length equals 13 residues. V was cut by 3 bases and J by 1 base, with 9 bases left in between. Germline V CDR1 and CDR2: DFQATT, SNEGSKA (reference sequence). CDR3 region: CSASREGQETQYF. In DNA, the CDR3 is TGCAGTGCTAGTCGCGAGGGCCAAGAGACCCAGTACTTC.

The genes are TRBV11-2 and TRBJ1-2, with D possibly being TRBD1 (5 bases). Trimming took 0 bases from V and 8 from J, leaving 13 bases between them. CDR3 size: 14 residues. The germline V gene has CDR1 SGHAT and CDR2 FQNNGV. CDR3 loop: CASSLDRGNRGYTF. CDR3 sequence (DNA): TGTGCCAGCAGCTTAGATCGGGGGAATCGCGGCTACACCTTC.

Many counts were recorded for this clonotype. V is TRBV18 and J is TRBJ2-1, with TRBD2 identical over 9 bases. The V segment lost 2 bases and the J segment 9 bases; nucleotides outside the gene matches: 2. CDR3 length: 13 amino acids. Germline assignment: CDR1 KGHSH and CDR2 LQKENI. In DNA, the CDR3 is TGTGCCAGCTCACCAGGGACTAGCCGTGAGCAGTTCTTC. It translates to CASSPGTSREQFF.

The V call is TRBV5-1, the J call TRBJ2-2; the match to TRBD1 covers 10 bases. CDR3 length: 16 residues. V was pared by 0 bases and J by 4 bases, with 3 bases of the junction left unmatched. Germline CDR1 and CDR2: SGHRS and YFSETQ. The CDR3 region is CASSLAGTGVTGELFF. The CDR3 DNA follows: TGCGCCAGCAGCTTGGCCGGGACAGGGGTCACCGGGGAGCTGTTTTTT.

This chain links TRBV29-1 with TRBJ2-2, with 10 bases aligning to TRBD1. V lost 0 bases to trimming and J lost 7 bases; unmatched junction nucleotides: 11. The CDR3 runs to 17 residues. Germline V gene lookup returns CDR1 SQVTM and CDR2 ANQGSEA. The CDR3 protein is CSVEEGTGTGEFGELFF. The CDR3 DNA is TGCAGCGTTGAAGAAGGAACCGGGACAGGGGAATTCGGGGAGCTGTTTTTT.

This clonotype was recorded a few times. The chain carries TRBV28 and TRBJ2-3, with D unresolved. The length of the CDR3 is 12 residues. V was shortened by 6 bases and J by 2 bases, with 6 bases between the two germline ends. In germline, CDR1 is MDHEN, CDR2 SYDVKM. The CDR3 is CASRKPTDTQYF. In DNA, the CDR3 is TGTGCCAGCAGAAAGCCCACAGATACGCAGTATTTT.

This clonotype was seen only a few times. The J gene is TRBJ1-5, the V gene TRBV6-2 or TRBV6-3; 9 bases are a match to TRBD1. This CDR3 is 13 amino acids long. Germline CDR1 MNHEY, CDR2 SVGEGT. With 6 bases clipped from V and 7 bases from J, the junction kept 4 bases outside the gene matches. The chain's CDR3 is CASRGTGGQPQHF. The CDR3 DNA reads as TGTGCCAGCAGGGGAACAGGGGGCCAGCCCCAGCATTTT.

This sequence joins TRBV11-2 and TRBJ2-3, with D perhaps matching TRBD1 or TRBD2 (5 bases each). This CDR3 has 14 residues. Trimming stripped 3 bases from V and 2 bases from J, with 9 bases between. CDR1 is SGHAT, CDR2 FQNNGV, per germline. The CDR3 DNA is TGTGCCAGCAGCTTTGGGACCTTCACAGATACGCAGTATTTT. This gives the protein CASSFGTFTDTQYF. Variable domain in full (rest from reference TRBV11-2 and TRBJ2-3): EAGVAQSPRYKIIEKRQSVAFWCNPISGHATLYWYQQILGQGPKLLIQFQNNGVVDDSQLPKDRFSAERLKGVDSTLKIQPAKLEDSAVYLCASSFGTFTDTQYFGPGTRLTVL.

This clonotype was recorded a few times. The chain is built from TRBV7-9 and TRBJ2-7; TRBD1 might be the D (6 bases). The germline V gene encodes CDR1 SEHNR and CDR2 FQNEAQ (reference sequence). The CDR3 contains 15 residues. The V end was cut by 4 bases, the J end by 0 bases, with 13 bases between. This chain's CDR3 is CASSSDRRISYEQYF. The DNA for the CDR3 is TGTGCCAGCAGCTCAGACAGGAGGATCTCCTACGAGCAGTACTTC.

The chain is built from TRBV6-1 and TRBJ2-1; no reliable D call. Trimming removed 5 bases at V and 10 bases at J, with 15 bases between. CDR3 length equals 13 residues. CDR1 is MNHNS and CDR2 is SASEGT in the germline V gene. CDR3 sequence (DNA): TGTGCCAGCAGTAGGGATTACGCCATCGAGCAGTTCTTC. Its protein is CASSRDYAIEQFF.

V usage is TRBV20-1 and J usage is TRBJ2-1; D tentatively reads TRBD1 or TRBD2 (6 bases each). Deletions cut 6 bases from V and 0 bases from J, with 24 bases between. The germline V gene encodes CDR1 DFQATT and CDR2 SNEGSKA (reference sequence). This CDR3 region has 18 residues. CDR3 sequence: CSALPGAWEEGSYNEQFF. The DNA for the CDR3 is TGCAGTGCCTTGCCGGGGGCCTGGGAGGAGGGCTCCTACAATGAGCAGTTCTTC.

This clonotype was found many times. The chain carries TRBV5-1 and TRBJ2-2; D is undetermined. CDR3 length: 16 residues. Germline V gene data show CDR1 as SGHRS and CDR2 as YFSETQ. V was clipped by 0 bases and J by 0 bases, with 9 bases between them. CDR3 loop: CASSLDLIANTGELFF. For the CDR3, the DNA is TGCGCCAGCAGCTTGGACCTCATCGCGAACACCGGGGAGCTGTTTTTT.

This clonotype was counted a few times. The rearrangement uses TRBV3-1 and TRBJ1-1, with 9 bases matching TRBD1. Trimming removed 3 bases from V and 7 bases from J; junction bases left unmatched: 6. The V gene's germline CDR1 is LGHDT and CDR2 YNNKEL (reference sequence). The CDR3 consists of 14 residues. The CDR3 loop is CASSHEDRGGEAFF. The CDR3 bases are TGTGCCAGCAGCCATGAAGACAGGGGGGGTGAAGCTTTCTTT.

J is TRBJ2-7 and V is TRBV25-1; maybe TRBD1 (5 bases). The V gene lost 8 bases and the J gene lost 0 bases, with 11 bases spanning the gap. The length of the CDR3 is 13 residues. Per germline, CDR1 MGHDK and CDR2 SYGVNS. The CDR3 loop is CASSEQVSYEQYF. The CDR3 nucleotides are TGTGCCAGCTCGGAACAGGTCTCCTACGAGCAGTACTTC.

The chain is built from TRBV27 and TRBJ2-1, with a weak D call TRBD2 (5 bases). The CDR3 spans 13 residues. V gave up 4 bases and J gave up 8 bases, with 12 bases separating them. Germline loops: CDR1 MNHEY, CDR2 SMNVEV (reference sequence). The CDR3 coding sequence is TGTGCCAGCAGTTCTGAAGGGCGGGATGAGCAGTTCTTC. Protein product: CASSSEGRDEQFF.

Written as DNA, the CDR3 is TGCAGTGCTAGCGGGATGCGCAGATACTCATGGAACACCGGGGAGCTGTTTTTT. This sequence encodes CSASGMRRYSWNTGELFF. The genes are TRBV20-1 and TRBJ2-2, with D tentatively TRBD2 (5 bases). Germline V gene sequence: CDR1 DFQATT, CDR2 SNEGSKA (reference sequence). This CDR3 region has 18 residues. V was cut by 3 bases and J by 1 base, with 21 bases left in between.

At least ten counts were recorded for this clonotype. The rearrangement joins TRBV29-1 to TRBJ2-7; 11 positions agree with TRBD1. The junction had 10 bases not matched to a gene; V was cut back by 5 bases and J by 7 bases. Germline V gene sequence: CDR1 SQVTM, CDR2 ANQGSEA. CDR3 length: 14 amino acids. The CDR3 sequence is CSVTGQGALREQYF. DNA for the CDR3: TGCAGCGTTACCGGACAGGGGGCATTGAGAGAGCAGTACTTC.

The V and J genes are TRBV24-1 and TRBJ2-3; 9 nucleotides align to TRBD2. With V trimmed by 5 bases and J by 3 bases, 8 bases remained unmatched. The CDR3 runs 16 residues. Germline V gene sequence: CDR1 KGHDR, CDR2 SFDVKD. CDR3 DNA: TGTGCCACCAGTGGATCCGCGGGAGGGGTGACAGATACGCAGTATTTT. Its protein is CATSGSAGGVTDTQYF.

V and J are TRBV20-1 and TRBJ2-5; 9 bases align to TRBD1. This CDR3 region has 14 residues. The ends lost 4 bases at V and 4 bases at J; junction bases unmatched: 7. The germline V gene encodes CDR1 DFQATT and CDR2 SNEGSKA (reference sequence). The CDR3 nucleotides read TGCAGTGCTAAGGAGACAGGGGGGTTAGAGACCCAGTACTTC. It encodes CSAKETGGLETQYF.